These T cell receptor beta chains were read from a single sample in a study of cytomegalovirus exposure and HLA in healthy donors. Assay: immunoSEQ multiplex PCR; the TCRdb copy retains only in-frame clones and omits some. The sample lists 120,000 or so clones, 70% to 90% occurring once. Sequenced input: PBMCs. The receptors derive from a woman aged 18-29 years in good health and CMV-seronegative. Both conserved end residues are part of each CDR3. The D gene is left open where the match is weak. Some rows mark clone size as missing; the rest say once, few, many or name a class of expanded clone.

TRBJ2-3 | TRBV5-1 | NA | NA | TGCGCCAGCAGCTTTACCAACAGGGTTGGGAACACAGATACGCAGTATTTT | CASSFTNRVGNTDTQYF
TRBJ2-7 | TRBV5-6 | NA | NA | TGTGCCAGCACGGTGGGGGGTAGGTACGAGCAGTACTTC | CASTVGGRYEQYF
TRBJ2-7 | TRBV5-1 | NA | NA | TGCGCCAGCAGCTTGGCCCCGGGGAGCACCTACGAGCAGTACTTC | CASSLAPGSTYEQYF
TRBJ2-7 | TRBV12-5 | once | NA | TGTGCTAGTGGTTTGGTACGGGTAGGCGAGTACTCCTACGAGCAGTACTTC | CASGLVRVGEYSYEQYF
TRBJ2-5 | TRBV2 | NA | TRBD1 | TGTGCCAGCATCGGACAGGGCCGGGAGACCCAGTACTTC | CASIGQGRETQYF
TRBJ2-6 | TRBV18 | NA | NA | TGTGCCAGCTCACCACCGGGACGGGGGAGCTCTGGGGCCAACGTCCTGACTTTC | CASSPPGRGSSGANVLTF
TRBJ2-7 | TRBV4-3 | NA | NA | TGCGCCAGCAGCCAAGATAGGGGGACCTCCTACGAGCAGTACTTC | CASSQDRGTSYEQYF
TRBJ1-2 | TRBV19 | NA | NA | TGTGCCAGTGGGCCCCCACGGGGCAGGGGAATTAGCGATGGCTACACCTTC | CASGPPRGRGISDGYTF
TRBJ1-2 | TRBV5-1 | NA | NA | TGCGCCAGCAAGGAAGGGGAAGGCTATGGCTACACCTTC | CASKEGEGYGYTF
TRBJ1-1 | TRBV5-1 | NA | NA | TGCGCCAGCAGCTTGGGTTTTGGGGCGGACACTGAAGCTTTCTTT | CASSLGFGADTEAFF
TRBJ2-7 | TRBV18 | once | TRBD2 | TGTGCCAGCTCACCTGCAGCGGGAGGCCGCGAGCAGTACTTC | CASSPAAGGREQYF
TRBJ1-2 | TRBV7-9 | once | NA | TGTGCCAGCAGCTTACAGGGGCCTGGCTACACCTTC | CASSLQGPGYTF
TRBJ2-2 | TRBV19 | NA | NA | TGTGCCAGTAGGGAGAGGGTGAAGTACGGGGAGCTGTTTTTT | CASRERVKYGELFF
TRBJ2-7 | TRBV19 | NA | NA | TGTGCCAGTAGTCCCGGGTCGGGTTGGGCCTACGAGCAGTACTTC | CASSPGSGWAYEQYF
TRBJ1-6 | TRBV27 | NA | NA | TGTGCCAGCAGTTTAAATCCGTTTCGGTCCCCGGGTTCACCCCTCCACTTT | CASSLNPFRSPGSPLHF
TRBJ1-1 | TRBV2 | once | TRBD1 | TGTGCCAGCAGCGACAGGGAGACTGAAGCTTTCTTT | CASSDRETEAFF
TRBJ2-2 | TRBV9 | once | NA | TGTGCCAGCAGCGTAGAATTAAACACCGGGGAGCTGTTTTTT | CASSVELNTGELFF
TRBJ2-1 | TRBV2 | NA | NA | TGTGCCAGCAACTATGTACCCAACAATGAGCAGTTCTTC | CASNYVPNNEQFF
TRBJ1-4 | TRBV5-5 | NA | NA | TGTGCCAGCAGCTTAGGGACTTGGGGAAATGAAAAACTGTTTTTT | CASSLGTWGNEKLFF
TRBJ1-1 | TRBV4-3 | NA | NA | TGCGCCAGCAGCCAAGATTGGCTTATGGAGACTGAAGCTTTCTTT | CASSQDWLMETEAFF
TRBJ2-7 | TRBV20-1 | NA | NA | TGCAGTGCTAGAGAGCCGGGGGAGTACTTC | CSAREPGEYF
TRBJ2-7 | TRBV5-1 | NA | NA | TGCGCCAGCAGCTCCCTACTCGCGGGTAGGGATGGCGAGCAGTACTTC | CASSSLLAGRDGEQYF
TRBJ2-1 | TRBV9 | NA | TRBD2 | TGTGCCAGCAGCGTGGGACTAGCGGAATACAATGAGCAGTTCTTC | CASSVGLAEYNEQFF
TRBJ2-6 | TRBV5-6 | NA | TRBD1 | TGTGCCAGCAGCTTGGACAGGGGGTCGGCTGGGGCCAACGTCCTGACTTTC | CASSLDRGSAGANVLTF
TRBJ2-7 | TRBV9 | NA | NA | TGTGCCAGCAGCGTAGGGCTAGCTGGCTACGAGCAGTACTTC | CASSVGLAGYEQYF
TRBJ2-3 | TRBV30 | NA | TRBD1 | TGTGCCTGGAGTCCTGGACAGGGGGAAGATACGCAGTATTTT | CAWSPGQGEDTQYF
TRBJ1-6 | TRBV9 | NA | TRBD1 | TGTGCCAGCAGCTTGGGACAGGGAGATTCACCCCTCCACTTT | CASSLGQGDSPLHF
TRBJ1-5 | TRBV5-8 | once | TRBD1 | TGTGCCAGCAGCACCCACCGGCCGGGACAGGGGAATCAGCCCCAGCATTTT | CASSTHRPGQGNQPQHF
TRBJ1-4 | TRBV29-1 | NA | NA | TGCAGCGGGCAAACTAATGAAAAACTGTTTTTT | CSGQTNEKLFF
TRBJ2-7 | TRBV15 | NA | TRBD1 | TGTGCCACCAGCAGAGATCCGCGACAGGGCTACGAGCAGTACTTC | CATSRDPRQGYEQYF
TRBJ2-3 | TRBV2 | NA | TRBD1 | TGTGCCACTCAGAAGGACAGGGGAGGTGGGACAGATACGCAGTATTTT | CATQKDRGGGTDTQYF
TRBJ2-7 | TRBV28 | NA | TRBD2 | TGTGCCAGCAGTCGCACTAGCGGGGCTAGCTCCTACGAGCAGTACTTC | CASSRTSGASSYEQYF
TRBJ1-2 | TRBV5-5 | NA | TRBD1 | TGTGCCAGCAGCTTCCCCGCCAGGTTGGGACAGGGGGATTGGGGCTACACCTTC | CASSFPARLGQGDWGYTF
TRBJ2-1 | TRBV5-1 | NA | TRBD1 | TGCGCCAGCAGGACCGGGACAGGGTTTGGCAATGAGCAGTTCTTC | CASRTGTGFGNEQFF
TRBJ2-7 | TRBV7-9 | NA | TRBD2 | TGTGCCAGCAGCAACGGGGGGGCCCAAACCTACGAGCAGTACTTC | CASSNGGAQTYEQYF
TRBJ1-4 | TRBV4-3 | NA | NA | TGCGCCAGCAGCCAAGATAGGCGGGAAAAACTGTTTTTT | CASSQDRREKLFF
TRBJ2-3 | TRBV7-2 | NA | NA | TGTGCCAGCAGCTTAATGCAGGCCTCAGATACGCAGTATTTT | CASSLMQASDTQYF
TRBJ1-1 | TRBV4-1 | NA | TRBD1 | TGCGCCAGCAGCCAGGTACAGGGGACGAACACTGAAGCTTTCTTT | CASSQVQGTNTEAFF
TRBJ1-2 | TRBV4-1 | NA | TRBD1 | TGCGCCAGCAGCCAGGAACCGGGACAGAATAACTATGGCTACACCTTC | CASSQEPGQNNYGYTF
TRBJ1-1 | TRBV10-2 | NA | NA | TGCGCCAGCAGGTGGGGCAAGATGGCTTTCTTT | CASRWGKMAFF
TRBJ2-3 | TRBV5-1 | NA | TRBD2 | TGCGCCAGCAGCTTGGGACTAGCGCGCCTCACAGATACGCAGTATTTT | CASSLGLARLTDTQYF
TRBJ1-2 | TRBV6-1 | NA | NA | TGTGCCAGCTGGAGCGGAAACTATGGCTACACCTTC | CASWSGNYGYTF
TRBJ1-1 | TRBV30 | NA | TRBD1 | TGTGCCTGGAGTCGAGGACAGGGGGTGAACACTGAAGCTTTCTTT | CAWSRGQGVNTEAFF
TRBJ2-3 | TRBV11-2 | NA | NA | TGTGCCAGCAGCTTAGTGTGGGGCCCCGTCGCAGATACGCAGTATTTT | CASSLVWGPVADTQYF
TRBJ1-2 | TRBV2 | NA | NA | TGTGCCAGCATGCCGGGGGACTATGGCTACACCTTC | CASMPGDYGYTF
TRBJ2-5 | TRBV7-2 | NA | TRBD2 | TGTGCCAGCAGCCGCGGGGGAATCCAAGAGACCCAGTACTTC | CASSRGGIQETQYF
TRBJ2-7 | TRBV29-1 | NA | TRBD2 | TGCAGCGTGGAACCGGGACTAGGTTACGAGCAGTACTTC | CSVEPGLGYEQYF
TRBJ2-1 | TRBV11-1 | NA | TRBD1 | TGTGCCAGCAGCTTTGGACAGGGGTATGAGCAGTTCTTC | CASSFGQGYEQFF